This is a list of T cell receptor beta chains from one sample in a study of vaccination effects on CD4 cells after COVID-19. Data came from immunoSEQ multiplex PCR; TCRdb stores just in-frame clones and leaves some out. This sample has 32,000 or so clones, with about 65% found just once. Their antigens remain unidentified. The starting material was CD4+ T cells from PBMCs cultured without peptide, obtained before COVID-19 vaccination. These TCRs come from a human donor who received a COVID-19 vaccine. Each CDR3 is given with its conserved first and last residue. D genes are given only for firm matches. Some rows have no size entry. The others give once, few or many, or a class for an expanded clone.

d_call clone_size j_call v_call cdr3_aa cdr3_nt
TRBD1 - TRBJ2-1 TRBV11-2 CASSPGQASYNEQFF TGTGCCAGCAGCCCAGGACAGGCCTCCTACAATGAGCAGTTCTTC
- once TRBJ2-1 TRBV27 CASSFSPGYSYNEQFF TGTGCCAGCAGTTTTTCCCCGGGATACTCCTACAATGAGCAGTTCTTC
TRBD1 - TRBJ1-3 TRBV18 CASSHLQGAGNTIYF TGTGCCAGCTCACATCTACAGGGGGCTGGAAACACCATATATTTT
- - TRBJ2-7 TRBV6-5 CASRTRRSYEQYF TGTGCCAGCAGAACACGACGGTCCTACGAGCAGTACTTC
- - TRBJ2-3 TRBV27 CASLQRGNTDTQYF TGTGCCAGCTTGCAACGCGGCAACACAGATACGCAGTATTTT
- - TRBJ1-3 TRBV12-3/TRBV12-4 CASSLLGLHTIYF TGTGCCAGCAGTTTATTAGGGTTACACACCATATATTTT
- - TRBJ2-3 TRBV18 CASSLLSSSGTDTQYF TGTGCCAGCTCACTCCTCTCTAGCTCCGGCACAGATACGCAGTATTTT
TRBD2 - TRBJ2-3 TRBV24-1 CATSDRQRGGSTQYF TGTGCCACCAGTGATCGACAGCGGGGGGGCAGTACGCAGTATTTT
- few TRBJ1-1 TRBV19 CASSPWGTYTEAFF TGTGCCAGTAGTCCCTGGGGGACTTACACTGAAGCTTTCTTT
- few TRBJ1-2 TRBV30 CAWSVWEQGYGYTF TGTGCCTGGAGTGTTTGGGAGCAGGGCTATGGCTACACCTTC
- - TRBJ1-3 TRBV30 CAWSAIQGRNTIYF TGTGCCTGGAGTGCCATTCAGGGGAGAAACACCATATATTTT
- few TRBJ1-5 TRBV11-2 CATAKGGTGQPQHF TGTGCCACCGCAAAGGGGGGAACAGGTCAGCCCCAGCATTTT
TRBD2 - TRBJ2-3 TRBV6-4 CASSGTSGGADTQYF TGTGCCAGCAGTGGGACTAGCGGGGGGGCAGATACGCAGTATTTT
- - TRBJ2-1 TRBV7-2 CASSSFRTLNNEQFF TGTGCCAGCAGCTCCTTCAGGACGCTAAACAATGAGCAGTTCTTC
TRBD1 - TRBJ1-1 TRBV27 CASRIRTGGTEAFF TGTGCCAGCAGAATCCGGACAGGAGGAACTGAAGCTTTCTTT
TRBD1 - TRBJ1-4 TRBV5-6 CASSSLRQGEREKLFF TGTGCCAGCAGCTCCCTTCGACAGGGAGAGAGGGAAAAACTGTTTTTT
- - TRBJ2-5 TRBV14 CASSLGGTVQEPQYF TGTGCCAGCAGCCTGGGAGGGACAGTACAAGAGCCCCAGTACTTC
- few TRBJ1-6 TRBV6-2/TRBV6-3 CASSYSNLRYNSPLHF TGTGCCAGCAGTTACTCGAACCTCCGCTATAATTCACCCCTCCACTTT
TRBD2 - TRBJ2-7 TRBV28 CASRLRDYSYEQYF TGTGCCAGCAGGCTCCGGGACTACTCCTACGAGCAGTACTTC
TRBD1 - TRBJ1-1 TRBV4-1 CASSTPGQGRTEAFF TGCGCCAGCAGCACGCCTGGACAGGGGAGGACTGAAGCTTTCTTT
- - TRBJ1-1 TRBV7-9 CASSDGSAALPAFF TGTGCCAGCAGCGACGGCAGCGCAGCCCTTCCAGCTTTCTTT
TRBD1 once TRBJ1-2 TRBV11-3 CASSRDRGNGYTF TGTGCCAGCAGCCGGGACAGGGGAAATGGCTACACCTTC
- - TRBJ2-3 TRBV5-4 CASSLLDTQYF TGTGCCAGCAGCTTGTTAGATACGCAGTATTTT
- - TRBJ2-1 TRBV19 CASSISTVYNEQFF TGTGCCAGTAGTATCTCGACGGTCTACAATGAGCAGTTCTTC
- - TRBJ2-2 TRBV5-1 CASSPSPVNTGELFF TGCGCCAGCAGCCCCTCCCCCGTTAACACCGGGGAGCTGTTTTTT
TRBD1 - TRBJ2-1 TRBV5-8 CASSLGDSPRQNEQFF TGTGCCAGCAGCTTGGGGGACAGTCCAAGGCAGAATGAGCAGTTCTTC
- few TRBJ2-5 TRBV9 CASSVGTVRETQYF TGTGCCAGCAGCGTAGGGACGGTTCGGGAGACCCAGTACTTC
- few TRBJ2-1 TRBV7-2 CASSPVGADEQFF TGTGCCAGCAGCCCCGTTGGTGCCGATGAGCAGTTCTTC
- few TRBJ2-5 TRBV6-5 CASGIRAFPKETQYF TGTGCCAGCGGCATCAGGGCTTTCCCCAAAGAGACCCAGTACTTC
TRBD1 once TRBJ1-6 TRBV12-3/TRBV12-4 CASSRDRGAPLHF TGTGCCAGCAGTCGGGACAGGGGAGCACCCCTCCACTTT
- - TRBJ2-3 TRBV7-6 CASSLAGGLADTQYF TGTGCCAGCAGCTTAGCGGGGGGGCTGGCAGATACGCAGTATTTT
- - TRBJ2-5 TRBV25-1 CASSEFSGSSGTQYF TGTGCCAGCAGTGAATTTAGCGGTTCATCGGGGACCCAGTACTTC
TRBD1 - TRBJ1-2 TRBV2 CASARQGGGGYTF TGTGCCAGCGCGAGACAGGGGGGAGGCGGCTACACCTTC
- - TRBJ2-1 TRBV29-1 CSVLGAATYNEQFF TGCAGCGTCCTGGGGGCGGCGACCTACAATGAGCAGTTCTTC
- few TRBJ2-7 TRBV6-5 CASSLPQGGEQYF TGTGCCAGCAGTCTTCCCCAGGGGGGGGAGCAGTACTTC
TRBD1 - TRBJ1-6 TRBV6-5 CASSSSGTANSPLHF TGTGCCAGCAGTTCATCCGGGACAGCAAATTCACCCCTCCACTTT
- - TRBJ2-3 TRBV6-4 CASSLGDDTDTQYF TGTGCCAGCAGCTTAGGGGACGACACAGATACGCAGTATTTT